Each of the 31 T cell receptor beta chains below was sequenced from the same sample in a study of CD8 T cells in Susac syndrome. Reverse transcription of 0.5 to 1 ug RNA used random hexamers. A single record per CDR3 protein comes from TCRdb applying MiXCR to the immunoSEQ multiplex PCR reads. This sample has approximately 100,000 distinct CDR3 sequences, with roughly 96% found just once. Sequencing was performed on CD4+ T cells from PBMCs. The receptors come from a human donor in good health.

With respect to this clonotype: This is likely a read error, given that the CDR3 carries no conserved phenylalanine or tryptophan at its end. The chain recombines TRBV4-2 with TRBJ2-3; D gene uncertain. There are 18 residues in the CDR3. The germline V and J ends were trimmed by 0 bases and 5 bases, with 21 bases remaining between them. Looked up from germline, CDR1 is LGHNA and CDR2 is YNFKEQ. CDR3 bases: TGTGCCAGCAGCCAAGAATCTTCCGTAAGTGCCTGGGGAGATACGCAGTATTCT. Translated: CASSQESSVSAWGDTQYS.

This CDR3 is CASSRGYEQYF. The DNA of the CDR3 is TGTGCCAGCAGTCGAGGCTACGAGCAGTACTTC. The chain carries TRBV6-2 or TRBV6-3 and TRBJ2-7; D remains unclear. Trimming cost V 5 bases and J 3 bases, with 5 bases left between them. The CDR3 consists of 11 residues. CDR1 and CDR2 from the germline V gene are MNHEY and SVGEGT.

The CDR3 sequence is CSVLAGRETQYF. CDR3 nucleotide sequence: TGCAGCGTTCTCGCAGGGCGGGAGACCCAGTACTTC. The chain recombines TRBV29-1 with TRBJ2-5; D possibly corresponds to TRBD1 (5 bases). The V gene lost 5 bases and the J gene lost 5 bases, with 12 bases spanning the gap. The CDR3 has 12 amino acids. Germline values: CDR1 SQVTM, CDR2 ANQGSEA.

The chain recombines TRBV7-9 with TRBJ2-1; no clear D. CDR3 length: 15 residues. Germline loops: CDR1 SEHNR, CDR2 FQNEAQ (reference sequence). V was shortened by 0 bases and J by 7 bases, with 13 bases between the two germline ends. CDR3 in DNA: TGTGCCAGCAGCTTAGCGACGCTATCCCGAAATGAGCAGTTCTTC. This gives the protein CASSLATLSRNEQFF.

The CDR3 DNA reads as TGTGCCAGCAGCATTCCGGGACACCTTAGTCGATATTTT. Encoded protein: CASSIPGHLSRYF. The genes are TRBV3-1 and TRBJ1-3; possibly TRBD1 for D (6 bases). This CDR3 comprises 13 residues. The V gene's germline CDR1 is LGHDT and CDR2 YNNKEL (reference sequence). V lost 5 bases and J 15 bases, leaving 20 bases between the germline ends.

This chain uses TRBV12-3 or TRBV12-4 with TRBJ1-6, with 10 positions matching TRBD1. CDR3 length equals 19 residues. J lost 1 base, V lost 5 bases, and 11 bases had no gene match. CDR3 protein: CASSTRQGARFSYNSPLHF. Written as DNA, the CDR3 is TGTGCCAGCAGTACGAGACAGGGGGCGAGGTTTTCCTATAATTCACCCCTCCACTTT.

V usage is TRBV30 and J usage is TRBJ2-5; the match to TRBD2 covers 8 bases. The CDR3 runs 15 residues. The V gene's germline CDR1 is GTSNPN and CDR2 SVGIG (reference sequence). V lost 0 bases, J lost 3 bases, and 6 bases stayed unmatched. CDR3 in amino acids: CAWSVQRGPKETQYF. For the CDR3, the DNA is TGTGCCTGGAGTGTCCAGCGGGGGCCTAAAGAGACCCAGTACTTC.

The chain has TRBV20-1 and TRBJ1-2, with D unresolved. Germline V gene lookup returns CDR1 DFQATT and CDR2 SNEGSKA (reference sequence). V lost 1 base, J lost 4 bases, and 4 bases lay in between. The CDR3 runs to 11 residues. The CDR3 sequence: CSARVSYGYTF. The CDR3 coding sequence is TGCAGTGCTAGAGTTTCCTATGGCTACACCTTC.

This clonotype appeared a single time. V usage is TRBV3-1 and J usage is TRBJ2-1, with D tentatively TRBD2 (5 bases). The V end lost 4 bases, the J end lost 6 bases, and 10 bases lay between the germline ends. This CDR3 has 13 residues. Germline V CDR1 and CDR2: LGHDT, YNNKEL (reference sequence). The CDR3 coding sequence is TGTGCCAGCAGCCGCGGCCGGGGCAATGAGCAGTTCTTC. Residues: CASSRGRGNEQFF.

This rearrangement joins TRBV25-1 to TRBJ2-7; TRBD2 might be the D (5 bases). Germline V lookup: CDR1 MGHDK, CDR2 SYGVNS. V was clipped by 7 bases and J by 1 base, with 14 bases between them. This CDR3 contains 14 residues. The CDR3 region is CASTPRGLSYEQYF. Here the CDR3 DNA reads TGTGCCAGCACCCCCCGCGGGCTTTCCTACGAGCAGTACTTC.

The genes are TRBV30 and TRBJ2-1; D may be TRBD1 or TRBD2 (5 bases each). The CDR3 sequence is 13 residues long. Germline-derived CDR1 and CDR2 are GTSNPN and SVGIG (reference sequence). The germline V and J ends were trimmed by 5 bases and 0 bases, with 8 bases remaining between them. CDR3 DNA sequence: TGTGCCTGGGCAGGGAGCTCCTACAATGAGCAGTTCTTC. This encodes CAWAGSSYNEQFF.

This chain links TRBV20-1 with TRBJ2-5, with 9 positions matching TRBD1. The J segment lost 2 bases and the V segment lost 5 bases, leaving 9 bases of the junction unmatched. CDR1 and CDR2 from the germline V gene are DFQATT and SNEGSKA (reference sequence). CDR3 length: 15 amino acids. CDR3 DNA sequence: TGCAGTGCTGTTTTACAGGGGGCGAGGCAAGAGACCCAGTACTTC. Its translation is CSAVLQGARQETQYF.

The chain recombines TRBV3-1 with TRBJ2-7; D perhaps matches TRBD2 (5 bases). The germline gives CDR1 LGHDT, CDR2 YNNKEL (reference sequence). The CDR3 loop spans 15 amino acids. V was pared by 4 bases and J by 5 bases, with 18 bases between. The CDR3 DNA reads TGTGCCAGCAGCCTATCGCCGGGAACAAGAAACGAGCAGTACTTC. Translated, it gives CASSLSPGTRNEQYF.

The rearrangement uses TRBV15 and TRBJ2-5; tentatively, D is TRBD2 (6 bases). This CDR3 is 12 amino acids long. CDR1 and CDR2 from the germline V gene are LNHNV and YYDKDF (reference sequence). With 8 bases removed from V and 2 bases from J, the gap between germline ends came to 9 bases. This chain's CDR3 is CATGGSQETQYF. CDR3 nucleotides: TGTGCCACCGGAGGGTCACAAGAGACCCAGTACTTC.

The rearrangement uses TRBV29-1 and TRBJ2-3; 9 bases are a match to TRBD2. The trim removed 5 bases at V and 6 bases at J, leaving 15 bases unmatched. The CDR3 is 16 residues long. Germline loops: CDR1 SQVTM, CDR2 ANQGSEA. CDR3 in amino acids: CSVIVGTSNPSDTQYF. The CDR3, as DNA: TGCAGCGTTATAGTGGGGACTAGCAACCCGTCTGATACGCAGTATTTT.

The chain combines TRBV28 with TRBJ2-7, with 7 nucleotides matching TRBD2. Germline-derived CDR1 and CDR2 are MDHEN and SYDVKM. The CDR3 length is 13 residues. V trimming: 6 bases; J trimming: 7 bases; junction bases outside the gene matches: 9. This CDR3 reads CASSLTSPSEQYF. The CDR3 DNA reads TGTGCCAGCAGCCTGACTAGCCCATCGGAGCAGTACTTC.

J is TRBJ1-2 and V is TRBV7-2; TRBD1 matches 7 bases. Germline CDR1 and CDR2: SGHTA and FQGNSA. The CDR3 spans 14 residues. The V and J ends lost 5 bases and 4 bases, in that order; junction bases with no gene match: 7. The CDR3 DNA is TGTGCCAGCAGCGGGGGACAGCAAATCTATGGCTACACCTTC. This encodes CASSGGQQIYGYTF.

The chain couples TRBV30 to TRBJ1-3; D unclear. The germline V and J ends were trimmed by 0 bases and 1 base, with 13 bases remaining between them. The germline gives CDR1 GTSNPN, CDR2 SVGIG (reference sequence). The length of the CDR3 is 16 residues. The CDR3 spells CAWSVNHGPSGNTIYF. CDR3 in DNA: TGTGCCTGGAGTGTAAATCACGGACCATCTGGAAACACCATATATTTT.

In DNA form, the CDR3 reads TGCAGCGTTGGCCGGGACAGCAAGAACACTGAAGCTTTCTTT. Its protein product is CSVGRDSKNTEAFF. The J gene is TRBJ1-1, the V gene TRBV29-1; 7 nucleotides align to TRBD1. V was pared by 4 bases and J by 1 base, with 6 bases of the junction left unmatched. The CDR3 totals 14 residues. Germline CDR1 and CDR2: SQVTM and ANQGSEA. The entire variable domain, with the rest obtained from reference TRBV29-1 and TRBJ1-1, is as follows: SAVISQKPSRDICQRGTSLTIQCQVDSQVTMMFWYRQQPGQSLTLIATANQGSEATYESGFVIDKFPISRPNLTFSTLTVSNMSPEDSSIYLCSVGRDSKNTEAFFGQGTRLTVV.

This clonotype was seen a handful of times. V is TRBV7-9 and J is TRBJ1-2, with D uncertain. This CDR3 spans 12 amino acids. The germline V and J ends were trimmed by 5 bases and 4 bases, with 8 bases remaining between them. Germline CDR1 SEHNR, CDR2 FQNEAQ (reference sequence). In DNA form, the CDR3 reads TGTGCCAGCAGCCCCGGAACCTATGGCTACACCTTC. Translating it yields CASSPGTYGYTF.

DNA for the CDR3: TGTGCCACCAGCACAGGGACAACCCAAGAGACCCAGTACTTC. This encodes CATSTGTTQETQYF. The V call is TRBV15, the J call TRBJ2-5, with D possibly TRBD1 on 6 matching bases. The CDR3 runs 14 residues. Trimming left V 4 bases short and J 1 base short, with 10 bases between. Germline V lookup: CDR1 LNHNV, CDR2 YYDKDF (reference sequence).

The gene calls are TRBV5-6 and TRBJ2-5; weak D call: TRBD1 (6 bases). The CDR3 extends over 16 amino acids. In germline, CDR1 is SGHDT, CDR2 YYEEEE. Trimming left V 4 bases short and J 1 base short, with 17 bases between. The CDR3 protein is CASSPTQRGSQETQYF. The CDR3 DNA reads as TGTGCCAGCAGCCCCACCCAGAGGGGGTCCCAAGAGACCCAGTACTTC.

This sequence joins TRBV3-1 and TRBJ2-7; no clear D gene. The CDR3 has 12 residues. The germline gives CDR1 LGHDT, CDR2 YNNKEL (reference sequence). The V end lost 2 bases, the J end lost 4 bases, and 6 bases lay between the germline ends. CDR3 DNA: TGTGCCAGCAGCCAATATTTATACGAGCAGTACTTC. The encoded protein is CASSQYLYEQYF.

The chain joins TRBV12-2 to TRBJ2-1; the table gives TRBD1 as D, unverified against the DNA. TRBV12-2 is shown as a pseudogene. The CDR3 length is 15 residues. The CDR3 sequence is CASRLENRDSNEQFF. CDR3 coding DNA: TGTGCAAGTCGCTTAGAAAACAGGGATTCGAATGAGCAGTTCTTC.

The gene calls are TRBV30 and TRBJ2-1; D gene ambiguous. V lost 3 bases and J 0 bases, leaving 3 bases between the germline ends. From germline, CDR1 is GTSNPN and CDR2 SVGIG (reference sequence). The CDR3 has 12 amino acids. For the CDR3, the DNA is TGTGCCTGGAGCGGCTCCTACAATGAGCAGTTCTTC. Its translation: CAWSGSYNEQFF.

The chain employs TRBV28 and TRBJ2-7, with D possibly being TRBD1 or TRBD2 (7 bases each). The V gene lost 7 bases and the J gene lost 2 bases, with 30 bases spanning the gap. In germline, CDR1 is MDHEN, CDR2 SYDVKM. The CDR3 is 19 amino acids. The CDR3 DNA follows: TGTGCCAGCAAGGGCGAGACAGGGACGCGCGGGAGCTTTACCTACGAGCAGTACTTC. This sequence encodes CASKGETGTRGSFTYEQYF.

This rearrangement joins TRBV2 to TRBJ2-2; TRBD1 might be the D (7 bases). Germline V CDR1 and CDR2: SNHLY, FYNNEI. CDR3 length: 14 residues. V was cut by 3 bases and J by 5 bases, with 10 bases left in between. This CDR3 reads CASSDRGVTGELFF. Written as DNA, the CDR3 is TGTGCCAGCAGTGACAGGGGGGTGACCGGGGAGCTGTTTTTT. The full variable domain, in which reference TRBV2 and TRBJ2-2 provide the parts outside the CDR3, is EPEVTQTPSHQVTQMGQEVILRCVPISNHLYFYWYRQILGQKVEFLVSFYNNEISEKSEIFDDQFSVERPDGSNFTLKIRSTKLEDSAMYFCASSDRGVTGELFFGEGSRLTVL.

This chain uses TRBV20-1 with TRBJ2-5; D is ambiguous. Germline V gives CDR1 DFQATT, CDR2 SNEGSKA (reference sequence). Deletions cut 6 bases from V and 7 bases from J, with 21 bases between. The CDR3 sequence is 14 residues long. CDR3 residues: CSAAFARRVGTQYF. The CDR3 DNA reads as TGCAGTGCCGCGTTCGCTAGGCGCGTCGGGACCCAGTACTTC.

V is TRBV6-1 and J is TRBJ2-2; D may be TRBD1 or TRBD2 (7 bases each). The CDR3 consists of 18 residues. V lost 6 bases to trimming and J lost 4 bases, with 24 bases between them. Germline V gives CDR1 MNHNS, CDR2 SASEGT. CDR3 sequence reads: CASSLGAKQGRGTGELFF. Here the CDR3 DNA reads TGTGCCAGCAGCCTCGGGGCCAAACAGGGGAGGGGCACCGGGGAGCTGTTTTTT.

The chain links TRBV18 to TRBJ2-7, with D maybe TRBD2 (6 bases). Trimming stripped 3 bases from V and 2 bases from J, with 11 bases between. CDR1 is KGHSH, CDR2 LQKENI, per germline. This CDR3 region has 14 residues. DNA for the CDR3: TGTGCCAGCTCACCTAGGGACTCCGCCTACGAGCAGTACTTC. It yields the protein CASSPRDSAYEQYF. Variable domain in full (rest from reference TRBV18 and TRBJ2-7): NAGVMQNPRHLVRRRGQEARLRCSPMKGHSHVYWYRQLPEEGLKFMVYLQKENIIDESGMPKERFSAEFPKEGPSILRIQQVVRGDSAAYFCASSPRDSAYEQYFGPGTRLTVT.

The chain joins TRBV12-3 or TRBV12-4 to TRBJ1-2, with 8 bases identical to TRBD1. This CDR3 spans 13 amino acids. V dropped 8 bases and J dropped 7; count of bases not matched to a gene: 9. CDR3 loop: CASGRQGAVGYTF. CDR3 in DNA: TGTGCCAGCGGACGGCAGGGGGCTGTTGGCTACACCTTC.